Listed below are T cell receptor beta chains from one sample, sequenced in a study of T cells in Graves' hyperthyroidism and ophthalmopathy. TCRdb analysed the multiplex PCR reads with MiXCR anew, one entry per CDR3 protein. This table has hundreds of thousands of distinct CDR3 sequences, over 35% appearing once. The sequenced sample consisted of blood. These receptors were taken from a woman between 35 and 50 years old with Graves' hyperthyroidism. Both conserved end residues are trimmed from each CDR3. Each record gives: clone size, J gene, V gene, CDR3 protein. Clone size is stated in some rows and not others, as once, few, many or a class when expanded.

. | TRBJ2-6 | TRBV11-2 | ASSPLIRDRASGANVLT
. | TRBJ1-4 | TRBV9 | ASGTGGNEKLF
many | TRBJ2-7 | TRBV2 | ASVGGGDEQY
many | TRBJ1-1 | TRBV7-9 | ASSSDFDNTEAF
many | TRBJ1-4 | TRBV7-9 | ASSYGTGNEKLF
. | TRBJ2-3 | TRBV7-6 | ASSSGGRGTDTQY
many | TRBJ1-2 | TRBV15 | ATSAPGTGARGYT
few | TRBJ2-2 | TRBV20-1 | SAPRTGTNTGELF
many | TRBJ1-1 | TRBV2 | ASSRGGPVTEAF
many | TRBJ2-7 | TRBV12-3/TRBV12-4 | ASSLASGAAYEQY